This T cell receptor (beta chain) is from a study of graft-versus-host responses after intestinal transplantation. Using immunoSEQ multiplex PCR, the repertoire was profiled, and TCRdb retains in-frame clones only, with some absent. The sample contains under 20,000 clones, roughly 37% of which appear only once. General study findings and limits: Patients who carried graft-donor T cell macrochimerism also had high graft-versus-host to host-versus-graft clonal ratios in their allografts.

This TCR came from a human patient who received an intestinal transplant. The sample consisted of alloreactive CD4+ T cells from a mixed lymphocyte reaction culture, taken before intestinal transplant. The subset: CFSE-low proliferating T cells sorted from roughly six-day pre-transplant mixed lymphocyte reaction (GvH or HvG direction).

CDR3 protein: CASSDRQGAGGYTF. The CDR3 DNA follows: TGTGCCAGCAGCGACAGACAGGGGGCAGGTGGCTACACCTTC. The gene calls are TRBV9 and TRBJ1-2, with TRBD1 matching 10 bases. This CDR3 has 14 residues. The germline gives CDR1 SGDLS, CDR2 YYNGEE. The ends lost 3 bases at V and 7 bases at J; junction bases unmatched: 6.